This T cell receptor beta chain was sequenced during a study of TIL therapy for anti-PD-1-resistant metastatic lung cancer. The immunoSEQ assay was v3. Repertoires were generated with immunoSEQ multiplex PCR, while TCRdb's copy carries only in-frame clones and drops some. This table has some 14,000 clones, around 69% appearing once. This clone is categorized as medium-sized. V shed 2 bases and J 7 bases; nucleotides not matched to a gene: 8. The V gene's germline CDR1 is MNHEY and CDR2 SVGAGI. There are 14 residues in the CDR3. Time point given: pre-treatment sample, taken before nivolumab and TIL therapy. Most excised metastases sampled were pleural nodules or supraclavicular lymph nodes.

The V and J genes are TRBV6-5 and TRBJ2-7, with 7 bases that match TRBD1. The origin of this receptor is a woman between 30 and 79 years old with non-small cell lung cancer. Sequences were derived from tumor tissue, sampled at baseline. CDR3 loop: CASSYADRAREQYF. DNA of the CDR3: TGTGCCAGCAGTTACGCAGACAGGGCCCGGGAGCAGTACTTC.